The 32 T cell receptor beta chains below were found in one sample sequenced in a study of Graves' ophthalmopathy and Graves' hyperthyroidism. Amplified TCR beta CDR3 regions were obtained using RNA transcripts as template. The authors performed first-round RT-PCR with HTBI primers and then a second-round multiplex PCR. TCRdb redid the calling of the multiplex PCR reads with MiXCR, one entry per CDR3 protein. Of around 590,000 distinct CDR3 sequences listed, about two fifths are singletons. Specimen: peripheral blood or thyroid tissue (not recorded which). The receptors stem from an adult man with Graves' hyperthyroidism.

The chain carries TRBV20-1 and TRBJ1-5; D not certain. This CDR3 comprises 13 residues. Deletions cut 4 bases from V and 11 bases from J, with 18 bases between. Germline V lookup: CDR1 DFQATT, CDR2 SNEGSKA (reference sequence). For the CDR3, the DNA is TGCAGTGCTACCCCGACTAGCGGAGAGACCCAGCATTTT. This codes for CSATPTSGETQHF.

The table lists this clonotype with many counts. This chain connects TRBV10-3 to TRBJ2-2; unclear D gene. V lost 6 bases and J 3 bases, leaving 14 bases between the germline ends. Germline V gene lookup returns CDR1 ENHRY and CDR2 SYGVKD. The CDR3 totals 15 residues. As DNA, the CDR3 is TGTGCCATCAGAGTGATTGGGGTTGACACCGGGGAGCTGTTTTTT. Translation: CAIRVIGVDTGELFF.

As regards this clonotype: A much larger clone differs from this one at a single base, so this may be a read error. The rearrangement uses TRBV7-9 and TRBJ1-5, with D possibly being TRBD1 (6 bases). This CDR3 has 15 amino acids. Germline CDR1 SEHNR, CDR2 FQNEAQ (reference sequence). The CDR3 nucleotides read TGTGCCGGCAGCTTAGATGGGGGGCCCAATCAGCCCCAGCATTTT. Translation gives CAGSLDGGPNQPQHF. Using reference TRBV7-9 and TRBJ1-5 for the parts outside the CDR3, the full variable domain is DTGVSQNPRHKITKRGQNVTFRCDPISEHNRLYWYRQTLGQGPEFLTYFQNEAQLEKSRLLSDRFSAERPKGSFSTLEIQRTEQGDSAMYLCAGSLDGGPNQPQHFGDGTRLSIL.

Remarks on this clonotype: This may be a read error: a much more frequent sequence differs by one nucleotide. The chain links TRBV24-1 to TRBJ2-5; tentative D call: TRBD2 (6 bases). V gave up 3 bases and J gave up 9 bases, with 19 bases separating them. This CDR3 contains 15 residues. CDR1 and CDR2 from the germline V gene are KGHDR and SFDVKD. CDR3 bases: TGTGCCACCAGTGATCCGGGGTTTCTCGGGGAGGCCCAGTACTTC. This encodes CATSDPGFLGEAQYF.

This clonotype has ten or more counts. A junction end diverges from the germline sequence, so it may reflect a read error. The chain combines TRBV7-7 with TRBJ2-5; possibly TRBD1 or TRBD2 for D (5 bases each). CDR1 SSHAT and CDR2 FNYEAQ come from the germline V gene (reference sequence). The CDR3 runs 15 residues. The CDR3 sequence: CASSTGAGKVETQYF. CDR3 sequence (DNA): TGTGCTAGCAGCACCGGGGCAGGGAAGGTTGAGACCCAGTACTTC.

In regard to this clonotype: This may come from a read error, since a much larger clone is one base off. This sequence joins TRBV5-4 and TRBJ2-2; a possible D gene is TRBD2 (6 bases). This CDR3 is 15 amino acids long. Germline V gene data show CDR1 as SGHNT and CDR2 as YYREEE (reference sequence). The chain's CDR3 is CASSLHSANTGGLFF. The CDR3 region has the DNA TGTGCCAGCAGTTTACACAGCGCCAACACCGGGGGGCTGTTTTTT.

J is TRBJ1-6 and V is TRBV5-1; tentative D call: TRBD1 (5 bases). Germline assignment: CDR1 SGHRS and CDR2 YFSETQ. Trimming took 4 bases from V and 8 from J, leaving 16 bases between them. This CDR3 spans 15 amino acids. CDR3 nucleotides: TGCGCCAGCAGCCTACGACTAGCGGGGGATTCACCCCTCCACTTT. Protein sequence: CASSLRLAGDSPLHF.

This clonotype was recorded once. Possible read error: a much larger clone is one base away. The chain carries TRBV7-9 and TRBJ1-6; D possibly corresponds to TRBD1 (5 bases). CDR3 length: 14 amino acids. CDR1 and CDR2 (germline): SEHNR, FQNEAQ (reference sequence). V gave up 2 bases and J gave up 10 bases, with 12 bases separating them. This CDR3 is CASSLQGRESPLHF. For the CDR3, the DNA is TGTGCCAGCAGCTTACAGGGCCGTGAGTCACCCCTCCACTTT.

The rearrangement links TRBV5-8 to TRBJ2-5; D possibly corresponds to TRBD1 (5 bases). The germline gives CDR1 SGHTS, CDR2 YDEGEE. This CDR3 contains 16 residues. The V gene lost 0 bases and the J gene lost 2 bases, with 14 bases spanning the gap. The CDR3, as DNA: TGTGCCAGCAGCTTGGGGGGCTGGACACCTCAAGAGACCCAGTACTTC. Protein: CASSLGGWTPQETQYF. The full variable domain, with the rest looked up from reference TRBV5-8 and TRBJ2-5, is EAGVTQSPTHLIKTRGQQATLRCSPISGHTSVYWYQQALGLGLQFLLWYDEGEERNRGNFPPRFSGRQFPNYSSELNVNALELEDSALYLCASSLGGWTPQETQYFGPGTRLLVL.

This chain joins TRBV7-3 and TRBJ2-5; 8 nucleotides align to TRBD2. The CDR3 extends over 17 amino acids. Unmatched junction bases numbered 10, after V lost 0 bases and J lost 4 bases. Germline V gene data show CDR1 as SGHTA and CDR2 as FQGTGA. The CDR3 DNA reads TGTGCCAGCAGCTTAACGGGGTCACTAGCGGTAGGAGAGACCCAGTACTTC. Translated: CASSLTGSLAVGETQYF.

The rearrangement links TRBV15 to TRBJ2-5; the match to TRBD2 covers 8 bases. Losses at the gene ends were 0 bases for V and 1 base for J; bases not matched to a gene: 4. CDR3 length: 16 amino acids. Germline CDR1 is LNHNV and CDR2 is YYDKDF (reference sequence). The CDR3 protein is CATSRDQAGAQETQYF. CDR3 bases: TGTGCCACCAGCAGAGATCAAGCGGGGGCCCAAGAGACCCAGTACTTC.

This clonotype was found many times. The chain couples TRBV5-1 to TRBJ2-2, with 7 nucleotides matching TRBD1. Germline CDR1 reads SGHRS; CDR2 reads YFSETQ. J gave up 0 bases and V 7 bases, and 6 bases lay outside the gene matches. There are 15 residues in the CDR3. CDR3 coding DNA: TGCGCCAGCGGCCTAACAGGGGCGAACACCGGGGAGCTGTTTTTT. Protein sequence: CASGLTGANTGELFF.

At least ten counts were recorded for this clonotype. An end of the junction does not agree with germline; a read error may underlie this. This chain connects TRBV7-7 to TRBJ2-5; D is uncertain. The CDR3 is made up of 14 amino acids. Germline V gene data show CDR1 as SSHAT and CDR2 as FNYEAQ (reference sequence). The CDR3 spells CASSLEVGMQTQYF. In DNA, the CDR3 is TGTGCTAGCAGCTTAGAAGTGGGCATGCAGACCCAGTACTTC.

This clonotype has more than one count but fewer than ten. V and J are TRBV28 and TRBJ2-7, with 7 positions matching TRBD1. Trimming at V came to 8 bases and at J to 0 bases, leaving 19 bases not matched to a gene. This CDR3 comprises 18 residues. CDR1 is MDHEN, CDR2 SYDVKM, per germline. The CDR3 protein is CASAPHPTLDRDSYEQYF. As DNA, the CDR3 is TGTGCCAGCGCTCCGCACCCCACACTTGACAGGGACTCCTACGAGCAGTACTTC.

This clonotype was picked up many times. The chain couples TRBV9 to TRBJ1-3; D uncertain. V was shortened by 7 bases and J by 2 bases, with 16 bases between the two germline ends. Per the germline V gene, CDR1 is SGDLS and CDR2 is YYNGEE. This CDR3 contains 15 residues. CDR3 sequence (DNA): TGTGCCAGCGGTAGCCGGGGTGACGCTGGAAACACCATATATTTT. It codes for CASGSRGDAGNTIYF.

The gene calls are TRBV5-1 and TRBJ1-4; a weak D match, TRBD1 (5 bases). Between the trimmed V and J ends, which lost 2 bases and 5 bases, there was a span of 16 bases. This CDR3 spans 16 amino acids. Germline-derived CDR1 and CDR2 are SGHRS and YFSETQ. Here the CDR3 reads CASSFGAVSYNEKLFF. The CDR3 DNA sequence: TGCGCCAGCAGCTTCGGGGCGGTATCCTACAATGAAAAACTGTTTTTT.

This clonotype was detected many times. The J gene is TRBJ2-7, the V gene TRBV6-6; D is ambiguous. From germline, CDR1 is MNHNY and CDR2 SVGAGI (reference sequence). Trimming took 2 bases from V and 6 from J, leaving 14 bases between them. The CDR3 loop spans 14 amino acids. CDR3 loop: CASSYHITGSEQYF. In DNA form, the CDR3 reads TGTGCCAGCAGTTACCATATTACTGGCTCCGAGCAGTACTTC.

V and J are TRBV24-1 and TRBJ2-1, with D unclear. The CDR3 covers 13 residues. V was cut by 9 bases and J by 0 bases, with 8 bases left in between. Germline-derived CDR1 and CDR2 are KGHDR and SFDVKD. The CDR3 reads CATGETSYNEQFF. DNA for the CDR3: TGTGCCACCGGAGAGACCTCCTACAATGAGCAGTTCTTC.

The chain combines TRBV10-3 with TRBJ2-3, with D possibly TRBD2 on 5 matching bases. CDR1 is ENHRY, CDR2 SYGVKD, per germline. This CDR3 contains 16 residues. V shed 10 bases and J shed 2 bases, with 22 bases lying between them. The CDR3 bases are TGTGCCACCGCGGTGATGGAGGACGCCTTCACAGATACGCAGTATTTT. It yields the protein CATAVMEDAFTDTQYF.

This clonotype appeared a few times. This rearrangement joins TRBV19 to TRBJ1-5; D might be TRBD1 (6 bases). Trimming stripped 7 bases from V and 6 bases from J, with 22 bases between. CDR1 is LNHDA, CDR2 SQIVND, per germline (reference sequence). The CDR3 length is 16 residues. The CDR3 DNA reads as TGTGCCAGTACTACAAATCCCCGGGGGGCGAGTCAGCCCCAGCATTTT. Translated, it gives CASTTNPRGASQPQHF.

A note on this clonotype: The junction and the germline gene differ at one end; a read error may be behind it. This sequence joins TRBV11-2 and TRBJ2-5; a possible D gene is TRBD1 (5 bases). This CDR3 comprises 15 residues. Germline assignment: CDR1 SGHAT and CDR2 FQNNGV. In DNA, the CDR3 is TGTGCCAGCAGCTTAGCGTCAGGGCTACAAGGGACCCAGTACTTC. This translates into CASSLASGLQGTQYF.

In regard to this clonotype: A junction end diverges from the germline sequence, so it may reflect a read error. This chain joins TRBV20-1 and TRBJ1-2, with 7 bases identical to TRBD1. The CDR3 sequence is 14 residues long. Germline V gene data show CDR1 as DFQATT and CDR2 as SNEGSKA (reference sequence). In nucleotides, the CDR3 is TGCGGTGCTAGAGCATCGGAGGGGGCAGGTGGCTACACCTTC. Translation gives CGARASEGAGGYTF.

The rearrangement uses TRBV2 and TRBJ2-7; D tentatively reads TRBD1 or TRBD2 (5 bases each). Deletions cut 3 bases from V and 5 bases from J, with 14 bases between. This CDR3 region has 14 residues. Germline CDR1 reads SNHLY; CDR2 reads FYNNEI. This CDR3 is CASSEPGTTNEQYF. The CDR3 nucleotides read TGTGCCAGCAGTGAGCCCGGGACCACGAACGAGCAGTACTTC.

The chain joins TRBV5-1 to TRBJ2-2; 13 bases fit TRBD2. CDR3 length: 17 amino acids. CDR1 is SGHRS, CDR2 YFSETQ, per germline. J lost 5 bases, V lost 4 bases, and 8 bases had no gene match. The CDR3 here is CASSTGTSGKGTGELFF. In DNA form, the CDR3 reads TGCGCCAGCAGCACGGGGACTAGCGGGAAAGGAACCGGGGAGCTGTTTTTT.

This clonotype has a count of ten or more. V and J are TRBV25-1 and TRBJ1-3; TRBD1 might be the D (5 bases). The V gene lost 1 base and the J gene lost 1 base, with 11 bases spanning the gap. Germline V lookup: CDR1 MGHDK, CDR2 SYGVNS. The CDR3 loop spans 16 amino acids. The CDR3 sequence is CASSEFGGESGNTIYF. The CDR3 DNA sequence: TGTGCCAGCAGTGAATTTGGGGGGGAGTCTGGAAACACCATATATTTT.

The table lists this clonotype with many counts. CDR3 nucleotides: TGTGCCAGTAGTATCACAGGGTACGGGGAGCTGTTTTTT. Translated, it gives CASSITGYGELFF. V gene TRBV19 combines with J gene TRBJ2-2, with D maybe TRBD1 (6 bases). The CDR3 totals 13 residues. The V end lost 3 bases, the J end lost 7 bases, and 9 bases lay between the germline ends. Germline V gene sequence: CDR1 LNHDA, CDR2 SQIVND (reference sequence).

This clonotype was seen many times. The genes are TRBV25-1 and TRBJ1-2; 8 bases agree with TRBD1. Germline-derived CDR1 and CDR2 are MGHDK and SYGVNS. The ends lost 4 bases at V and 11 bases at J; junction bases unmatched: 12. This CDR3 comprises 14 residues. In nucleotides, the CDR3 is TGTGCCAGCAGTGTGGCCGGACAGGGAATAGAGTACACCTTC. It translates to CASSVAGQGIEYTF.

About this clonotype: This may be a read error, as it is one base from a much larger clone. The chain links TRBV7-3 to TRBJ1-1, with 7 nucleotides matching TRBD1. Trimming at V came to 3 bases and at J to 7 bases, leaving 2 bases not matched to a gene. This CDR3 has 12 amino acids. Germline V CDR1 and CDR2: SGHTA, FQGTGA. The CDR3 nucleotides are TGTGCCAGCAGCTTCCGGGACAGTGAAGCTTTCTTT. Translated: CASSFRDSEAFF.

This clonotype was seen at least ten times. This chain uses TRBV14 with TRBJ1-1; unclear D gene. The CDR3 loop spans 14 amino acids. The V and J ends lost 4 bases and 2 bases respectively, with 11 bases between them. Germline V gene lookup returns CDR1 SGHDN and CDR2 FVKESK. The CDR3 DNA is TGTGCCAGCAGCCTGGGTTCTCATAACACTGAAGCTTTCTTT. Translating it yields CASSLGSHNTEAFF. Based on the CDR3 plus reference TRBV14 and TRBJ1-1, the full variable domain is EAGVTQFPSHSVIEKGQTVTLRCDPISGHDNLYWYRRVMGKEIKFLLHFVKESKQDESGMPNNRFLAERTGGTYSTLKVQPAELEDSGVYFCASSLGSHNTEAFFGQGTRLTVV.

This clonotype has at least ten counts. The chain links TRBV10-3 to TRBJ2-2, with 7 positions matching TRBD1. The CDR3 is 14 amino acids. V lost 6 bases to trimming and J lost 6 bases; unmatched junction nucleotides: 7. Germline V gene data show CDR1 as ENHRY and CDR2 as SYGVKD. Here the CDR3 DNA reads TGTGCCATCAGCAGACAGGGCCCCTCCGGGGAGCTGTTTTTT. The encoded protein is CAISRQGPSGELFF.

This rearrangement joins TRBV5-1 to TRBJ1-1; 9 bases map to TRBD1. Unmatched junction bases numbered 8, after V lost 2 bases and J lost 3 bases. In germline, CDR1 is SGHRS, CDR2 YFSETQ. This CDR3 contains 16 residues. The CDR3 protein is CASSFVPGQGDTEAFF. The CDR3 nucleotides read TGCGCCAGCAGCTTTGTCCCGGGACAGGGTGACACTGAAGCTTTCTTT.

This clonotype occurred many times. The chain uses TRBV6-1 and TRBJ1-2; D is uncertain. Germline CDR1 is MNHNS and CDR2 is SASEGT. The CDR3 extends over 14 amino acids. The V end was cut by 1 base, the J end by 8 bases, with 14 bases between. The CDR3 loop reads CASSEGADMRGYTF. The DNA for the CDR3 is TGTGCCAGCAGTGAAGGTGCGGATATGCGGGGCTACACCTTC.